This TCR beta chain was observed in a study of somatic mutations in cytotoxic T cells in rheumatoid arthritis (TCRdb year 2017). A note on the overall study: A FACSAria II or Sony SH800 was used to flow-sort some V beta antibody-stained T-cell populations at nearly 100% purity, and TCRB sequencing was also done on sorted V beta1+ cells. The study asked whether expanded CD8+ T-cell clones in newly diagnosed, untreated rheumatoid arthritis carry somatic mutations, and used TCRB deep sequencing to characterize clonality. A total of some 68 rheumatoid arthritis patients and more than 15 healthy controls underwent TCRB deep sequencing. Median age was essentially the same in the patient group and the control group. The full study reports these points: In patients, CD8+ clonality rose with age (Spearman r ~ 0.49), which was not the case in healthy controls. In about an eighth of the roughly 60 patients, more than 20% of CD8+ cells belonged to the largest CD8+ clone, while several identical CD8+ TCRB sequences were shared between blood and synovial fluid. Viral specificity could not be ruled out by absence from virus-specific databases, and the antigen targets of the expanded CD8+ clones remained unknown. The slight underrepresentation of TRBV07 in patients was not corrected for multiple comparisons. CD8+ T-cell clonality did not differ significantly between rheumatoid arthritis patients and age-matched healthy controls.

With a median age of approximately 55 years (range roughly 20-80) and approximately 53% female, the healthy controls consisted of 20 to 25 blood donors whose buffy coats were used. CD4+ and CD8+ cells were isolated by positive magnetic bead selection on an AutoMACS, and purity was checked by flow cytometry. Ficoll-Paque PLUS density gradient separation was used to isolate peripheral blood mononuclear cells. Nucleospin Tissue or Tissue XS kits were used to extract DNA from CD4-enriched, CD8-enriched or PBMC samples, and a Qubit 2.0 fluorometer was used for quantification. The immunoSEQ assay was applied to genomic DNA for TCRB CDR3 sequencing. The source study handled its data this way. Only productive TCRB rearrangements were included in the analyses. Defining a clone by its unique TCRB CDR3 sequence, the study calculated clonality as a productive clonality index derived from Shannon entropy. The template counts of each clone relative to the total templates per sample were used to calculate repertoire overlap between two samples. A correlation with a Spearman r of 0.6 to 0.65 was found between V-gene usage by flow cytometry and V-gene usage by TCRB sequencing. TCRdb holds this immuneACCESS table with in-frame rearrangements only. Some clones are missing; in checked studies, unresolved V genes explain under half, and the rest has no known cause. V and J calls and clone size come straight from that table; D and trimming were deduced from the DNA. The table for this sample lists some 10,000 clones; 60% to 85% of them were counted only once. The biggest ten clones account for about 20% of the sample.

From the cysteine through the phenylalanine, the CDR3 covers 15 amino acids. Solely the CDR3 DNA is kept, with 45 bases framed from the first base. The CDR1 and CDR2 encoded by the germline V gene (reference sequence) are SEHNR and FQNEAQ. V gives up 0 bases and J gives up 6 bases, and the segment between their germline ends measures 12 bases. A remark on this clone: No antigen is known for it. Base qualities are not recorded, but no much larger clone differs from it by a single base.

Source material: CD8+ T cells sorted from blood. In this chain, TRBV7-9 is recombined with TRBJ2-4; no D gene is confidently identified. The TCR was taken from a man aged 50-59 years in good health. The CDR3 is CASSLAHVGRNIQYF. The DNA reads TGTGCCAGCAGCTTAGCGCACGTTGGGCGAAACATTCAGTACTTC.